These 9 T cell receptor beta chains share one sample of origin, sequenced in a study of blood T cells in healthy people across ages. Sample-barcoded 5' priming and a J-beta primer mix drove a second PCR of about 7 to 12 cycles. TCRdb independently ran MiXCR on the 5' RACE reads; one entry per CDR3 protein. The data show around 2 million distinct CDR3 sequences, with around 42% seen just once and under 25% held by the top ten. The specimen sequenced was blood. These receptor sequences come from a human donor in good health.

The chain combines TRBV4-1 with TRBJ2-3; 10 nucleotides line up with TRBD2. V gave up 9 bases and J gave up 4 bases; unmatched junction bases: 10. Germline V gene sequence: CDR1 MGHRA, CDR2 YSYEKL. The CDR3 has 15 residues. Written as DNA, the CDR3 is TGCGCCAGTGGGCTACTAGCGGGGATCGCAGATACGCAGTATTTT. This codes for CASGLLAGIADTQYF.

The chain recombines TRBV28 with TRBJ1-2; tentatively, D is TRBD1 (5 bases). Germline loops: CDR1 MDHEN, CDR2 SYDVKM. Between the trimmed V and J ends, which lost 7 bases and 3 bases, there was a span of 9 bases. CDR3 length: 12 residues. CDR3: CASTLGHYGYTF. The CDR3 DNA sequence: TGTGCCAGCACGCTGGGGCACTATGGCTACACCTTC.

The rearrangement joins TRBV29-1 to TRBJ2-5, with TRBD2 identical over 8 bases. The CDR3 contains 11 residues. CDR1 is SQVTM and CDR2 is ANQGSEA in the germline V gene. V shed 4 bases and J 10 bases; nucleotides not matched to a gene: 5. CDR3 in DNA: TGCAGCGTTGGGTTAGCGGGGCTCCAGTACTTC. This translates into CSVGLAGLQYF.

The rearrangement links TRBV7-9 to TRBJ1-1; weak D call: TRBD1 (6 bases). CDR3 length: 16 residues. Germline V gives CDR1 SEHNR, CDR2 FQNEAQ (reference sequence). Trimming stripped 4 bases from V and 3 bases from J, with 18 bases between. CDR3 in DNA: TGTGCCAGCAGCTGGGGGGCCCTGGCCCTGGACACTGAAGCTTTCTTT. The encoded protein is CASSWGALALDTEAFF.

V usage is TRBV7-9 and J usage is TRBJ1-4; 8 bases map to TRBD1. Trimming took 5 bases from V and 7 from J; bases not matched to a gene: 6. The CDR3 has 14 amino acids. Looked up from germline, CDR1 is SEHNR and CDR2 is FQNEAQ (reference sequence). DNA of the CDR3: TGTGCCAGCAGCACCATCACAGGGGGTGAAAAACTGTTTTTT. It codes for CASSTITGGEKLFF.

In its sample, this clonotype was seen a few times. The DNA of the CDR3 is TGTGCCAGCAGCTTAGATTCCCGGGGACAGGGCGGTCGCTACACCTTC. Translated: CASSLDSRGQGGRYTF. The chain joins TRBV7-2 to TRBJ1-2; 9 bases match TRBD1. The length of the CDR3 is 16 residues. The germline gives CDR1 SGHTA, CDR2 FQGNSA. V shed 1 base, J shed 9 bases, and the junction held 12 bases outside the gene matches.

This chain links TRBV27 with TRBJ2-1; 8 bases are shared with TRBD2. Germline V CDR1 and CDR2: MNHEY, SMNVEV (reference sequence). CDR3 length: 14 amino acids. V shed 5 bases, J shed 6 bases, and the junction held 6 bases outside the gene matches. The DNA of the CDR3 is TGTGCCAGCAGTCCCTTCGGACTAGCCAATGAGCAGTTCTTC. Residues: CASSPFGLANEQFF.

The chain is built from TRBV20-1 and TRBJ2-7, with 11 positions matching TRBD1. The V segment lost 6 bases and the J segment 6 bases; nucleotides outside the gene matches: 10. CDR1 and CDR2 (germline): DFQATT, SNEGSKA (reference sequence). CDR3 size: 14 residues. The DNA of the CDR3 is TGCAGTGCGCCCAGCCCTGGGACAGGGGGCGAGCAGTACTTC. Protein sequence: CSAPSPGTGGEQYF.

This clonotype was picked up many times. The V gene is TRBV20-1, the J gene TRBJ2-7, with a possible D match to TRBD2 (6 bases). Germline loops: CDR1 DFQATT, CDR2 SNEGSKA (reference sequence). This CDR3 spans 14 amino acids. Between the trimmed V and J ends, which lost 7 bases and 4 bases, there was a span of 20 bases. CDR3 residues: CSVKKAAGSYEQYF. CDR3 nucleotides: TGCAGTGTGAAAAAGGCGGCGGGGTCTTACGAGCAGTACTTC.